The 21 T cell receptor beta chains reported below all come from one sample, sequenced in a study of a mutant IDH1 vaccine in newly diagnosed glioma (dated by TCRdb to 2020 to 2022). Libraries came from the immunoSEQ multiplex PCR assay. The table comes from immuneACCESS by way of TCRdb, which keeps in-frame sequences with V and J called. Part of the clones is missing from these tables; in studies checked, under half for an unresolved V gene and the rest for unknown reasons. The sample includes about 46,000 clones, with roughly 89% observed a single time. The ten largest account for less than 3% of the sample. In light of the paper, this sample's time point label describes: baseline, week 1 (first vaccination visit). The treatment or condition tag for this specimen amounts to: pre-vaccination baseline after standard-of-care therapy. The input for sequencing was PBMCs, taken from a glioma patient treated with radiotherapy, temozolomide or both. All receptors derive from a man aged 35 to 55 with glioma.

This clone is deemed medium-sized (0.01 to 0.1%). The V gene is TRBV5-1, the J gene TRBJ1-1; TRBD1 matches at 10 bases. Germline trimming cut 0 bases from V and 5 bases from J; bases unmatched to any gene: 7. The CDR3 runs to 16 residues. Germline CDR1 SGHRS, CDR2 YFSETQ. DNA of the CDR3: TGCGCCAGCAGCTTGGGGACAGGGGGGGGTTTGACTGAAGCTTTCTTT. This gives the protein CASSLGTGGGLTEAFF.

V and J are TRBV27 and TRBJ2-7; 8 bases map to TRBD1. Germline-derived CDR1 and CDR2 are MNHEY and SMNVEV (reference sequence). The CDR3 has 13 amino acids. The V segment lost 8 bases and the J segment 3 bases; nucleotides outside the gene matches: 6. The CDR3, as DNA: TGTGCCAGCGCCGGGACAGGTCGCTACGAGCAGTACTTC. It encodes CASAGTGRYEQYF.

The rearrangement uses TRBV18 and TRBJ1-2; no firm D call. CDR1 and CDR2 (germline): KGHSH, LQKENI. The CDR3 is 13 residues long. V lost 6 bases to trimming and J lost 1 base, with 9 bases between them. CDR3 residues: CASSQRDNYGYTF. The CDR3 DNA sequence: TGTGCCAGCTCCCAAAGGGATAACTATGGCTACACCTTC.

The chain uses TRBV29-1 and TRBJ1-4, with TRBD1 matching over 7 bases. The CDR3 is 13 residues long. Germline CDR1 reads SQVTM; CDR2 reads ANQGSEA. V trimming: 5 bases; J trimming: 6 bases; junction bases outside the gene matches: 6. This chain's CDR3 is CSVQGGPDEKLFF. The CDR3 nucleotides are TGCAGCGTTCAGGGGGGCCCGGATGAAAAACTGTTTTTT.

This sequence joins TRBV6-1 and TRBJ2-7; D not certain. In germline, CDR1 is MNHNS, CDR2 SASEGT. CDR3 size: 13 residues. Trimming stripped 6 bases from V and 0 bases from J, with 9 bases between. CDR3 amino acids: CASRGSISYEQYF. The CDR3 DNA sequence: TGTGCCAGCAGGGGCAGTATCTCCTACGAGCAGTACTTC.

The V gene is TRBV11-3, the J gene TRBJ2-7, with a tentative D call TRBD2 (5 bases). V was shortened by 2 bases and J by 6 bases, with 8 bases between the two germline ends. The CDR3 length is 12 residues. CDR1 is SGHNT, CDR2 YENEEA, per germline. The CDR3: CASSLPGGEQYF. The CDR3 DNA reads as TGTGCCAGCAGCTTACCAGGAGGCGAGCAGTACTTC.

This rearrangement joins TRBV5-6 to TRBJ1-1; 7 bases align to TRBD1. Germline V gives CDR1 SGHDT, CDR2 YYEEEE. Losses at the gene ends were 2 bases for V and 4 bases for J; bases not matched to a gene: 5. The CDR3 extends over 14 amino acids. CDR3 DNA: TGTGCCAGCAGCTTTAGACAGGGAGGCACTGAAGCTTTCTTT. It yields the protein CASSFRQGGTEAFF. Supplemented by reference TRBV5-6 and TRBJ1-1, the full variable domain reads DAGVTQSPTHLIKTRGQQVTLRCSPKSGHDTVSWYQQALGQGPQFIFQYYEEEERQRGNFPDRFSGHQFPNYSSELNVNALLLGDSALYLCASSFRQGGTEAFFGQGTRLTVV.

This rearrangement joins TRBV13 to TRBJ2-7; D not resolved. The CDR3 extends over 16 amino acids. Trimming removed 0 bases from V and 0 bases from J, with 12 bases in between. CDR1 is PRHDT and CDR2 is FYEKMQ in the germline V gene (reference sequence). The CDR3 reads CASSLGWRSSSYEQYF. CDR3 in DNA: TGTGCCAGCAGCTTAGGTTGGCGGTCGAGCTCCTACGAGCAGTACTTC.

This clone was observed a single time. CDR3 amino acids: CASVRRQDTQYF. Here the CDR3 DNA reads TGTGCCAGCGTCCGGAGGCAAGATACGCAGTATTTT. The chain couples TRBV2 to TRBJ2-3; maybe TRBD2 (5 bases). V was cut by 8 bases and J by 5 bases, with 11 bases left in between. Germline lookup yields CDR1 SNHLY and CDR2 FYNNEI. This CDR3 is built from 12 residues. The whole variable domain, remainder taken from reference TRBV2 and TRBJ2-3, is EPEVTQTPSHQVTQMGQEVILRCVPISNHLYFYWYRQILGQKVEFLVSFYNNEISEKSEIFDDQFSVERPDGSNFTLKIRSTKLEDSAMYFCASVRRQDTQYFGPGTRLTVL.

The chain links TRBV5-1 to TRBJ2-3; a possible D gene is TRBD1 (6 bases). Germline CDR1 and CDR2: SGHRS and YFSETQ. The CDR3 extends over 15 amino acids. Trimming took off 5 bases at V and 0 bases at J, with 13 bases between the two ends. DNA for the CDR3: TGCGCCAGCAGTCCGGGACATACCAGCACAGATACGCAGTATTTT. As protein: CASSPGHTSTDTQYF.

V gene TRBV4-3 combines with J gene TRBJ1-1; possibly TRBD1 for D (6 bases). V dropped 4 bases and J dropped 5 bases, with 17 bases sitting between them. This CDR3 has 15 residues. CDR1 LGHNA and CDR2 YSLEER come from the germline V gene. The chain's CDR3 is CASSLGGAGRTEAFF. The DNA of the CDR3 is TGCGCCAGCAGCCTGGGGGGGGCAGGCCGTACTGAAGCTTTCTTT.

The genes are TRBV6-1 and TRBJ1-5; D is ambiguous. This CDR3 spans 13 amino acids. Trimming took off 8 bases at V and 0 bases at J, with 8 bases between the two ends. Looked up from germline, CDR1 is MNHNS and CDR2 is SASEGT. The CDR3 bases are TGTGCCAGCCAAGACCGTAGCAATCAGCCCCAGCATTTT. Residues: CASQDRSNQPQHF.

The rearrangement uses TRBV14 and TRBJ1-2, with D possibly being TRBD1 (5 bases). The CDR3 length is 16 residues. V shed 4 bases and J shed 4 bases, with 19 bases lying between them. Germline V gives CDR1 SGHDN, CDR2 FVKESK. The DNA for the CDR3 is TGTGCCAGCAGCCTCCTGGGGACGGCGGGTGGCTATGGCTACACCTTC. It is translated as CASSLLGTAGGYGYTF. The complete variable domain, with remaining parts taken from reference TRBV14 and TRBJ1-2, reads EAGVTQFPSHSVIEKGQTVTLRCDPISGHDNLYWYRRVMGKEIKFLLHFVKESKQDESGMPNNRFLAERTGGTYSTLKVQPAELEDSGVYFCASSLLGTAGGYGYTFGSGTRLTVV.

The chain joins TRBV11-2 to TRBJ2-5; D unresolved. Germline V lookup: CDR1 SGHAT, CDR2 FQNNGV. V lost 1 base and J 0 bases, leaving 12 bases between the germline ends. The CDR3 runs to 16 residues. The CDR3 protein is CASSLGSSRDQETQYF. The CDR3 DNA is TGTGCCAGCAGCTTAGGATCGTCGAGAGACCAAGAGACCCAGTACTTC.

The genes are TRBV6-4 and TRBJ2-3; D is unclear. The germline CDR1 and CDR2 sequences are MRHNA and SNTAGT. Trimming shortened V by 7 bases and J by 0 bases, and 8 bases separated the two germline ends. The CDR3 is made up of 13 amino acids. CDR3 sequence: CASKRPSTDTQYF. Written as DNA, the CDR3 is TGTGCCAGCAAACGACCCAGCACAGATACGCAGTATTTT.

This clone has a handful of counts. The rearrangement links TRBV6-4 to TRBJ2-3; D is possibly TRBD1 (6 bases). Per germline, CDR1 MRHNA and CDR2 SNTAGT. The V gene lost 2 bases and the J gene lost 1 base, with 13 bases spanning the gap. This CDR3 spans 16 amino acids. CDR3 region: CASSDGRGTGTDTQYF. The CDR3 region has the DNA TGTGCCAGCAGTGACGGCAGGGGCACGGGCACAGATACGCAGTATTTT.

This clone was counted only a few times. The genes are TRBV7-9 and TRBJ1-1; D is unresolved. The CDR3 is 8 amino acids. Germline V gives CDR1 SEHNR, CDR2 FQNEAQ (reference sequence). V lost 8 bases and J lost 7, with 2 bases in between. The CDR3 spells CASDEAFF. The CDR3 DNA is TGTGCCAGCGATGAAGCTTTCTTT.

This chain connects TRBV19 to TRBJ1-5; a possible D gene is TRBD1 (6 bases). Trimming shortened V by 8 bases and J by 5 bases, and 28 bases separated the two germline ends. Looked up from germline, CDR1 is LNHDA and CDR2 is SQIVND (reference sequence). CDR3 size: 18 residues. The CDR3, as DNA: TGTGCCAGTCCCCTGGTTGGCACCGGGACAAAATGCTATCAGCCCCAGCATTTT. It codes for CASPLVGTGTKCYQPQHF. Variable domain in full (rest from reference TRBV19 and TRBJ1-5): DGGITQSPKYLFRKEGQNVTLSCEQNLNHDAMYWYRQDPGQGLRLIYYSQIVNDFQKGDIAEGYSVSREKKESFPLTVTSAQKNPTAFYLCASPLVGTGTKCYQPQHFGDGTRLSIL.

The V call is TRBV15, the J call TRBJ2-6; perhaps TRBD2 as D (6 bases). Per germline, CDR1 LNHNV and CDR2 YYDKDF (reference sequence). There are 17 residues in the CDR3. Trimming left V 3 bases short and J 2 bases short, with 14 bases between. In nucleotides, the CDR3 is TGTGCCACCAGCAGGGAGGGCCCGGGAACTGGGGCCAACGTCCTGACTTTC. As protein: CATSREGPGTGANVLTF.

The chain is built from TRBV7-9 and TRBJ2-5, with D possibly matching TRBD2 (5 bases). V lost 5 bases and J 4 bases, leaving 17 bases between the germline ends. In germline, CDR1 is SEHNR, CDR2 FQNEAQ (reference sequence). The CDR3 covers 15 residues. CDR3 coding DNA: TGTGCCAGCAGCCTAGGTTCCCTCGAGGGAGAGACCCAGTACTTC. It is translated as CASSLGSLEGETQYF. Supplemented by reference TRBV7-9 and TRBJ2-5, the full variable domain reads DTGVSQNPRHKITKRGQNVTFRCDPISEHNRLYWYRQTLGQGPEFLTYFQNEAQLEKSRLLSDRFSAERPKGSFSTLEIQRTEQGDSAMYLCASSLGSLEGETQYFGPGTRLLVL.

The chain couples TRBV5-6 to TRBJ1-1; weak D call: TRBD1 (6 bases). Germline CDR1 SGHDT, CDR2 YYEEEE. Trimming cost V 0 bases and J 2 bases, with 14 bases left between them. This CDR3 is 16 amino acids long. DNA of the CDR3: TGTGCCAGCAGCTTGGATAGGGGGGTCGTTAACACTGAAGCTTTCTTT. This gives the protein CASSLDRGVVNTEAFF.